This T cell receptor (beta chain) was identified during a study of T-cell reconstitution after alpha-beta-depleted transplantation in children. This clonotype was observed a few times. TCRbeta library preparation incorporated unique molecular identifiers. TCRdb fed the PCR reads into MiXCR, producing one record per CDR3 protein. The profile shows 500,000 to 600,000 distinct CDR3 sequences, about 30% of them singletons. The TCR comes from a human donor who donated a stem cell graft to a child with aplastic anemia. Sequencing used PBMCs from the stem cell graft donor, obtained from the stem cell graft.

The CDR3 DNA is TGTGCCAGCACCTTAAGAGTGACAGGGCAATACATTCAGTACTTC. Translation: CASTLRVTGQYIQYF. The chain uses TRBV5-5 and TRBJ2-4; 7 bases are a match to TRBD1. The CDR3 extends over 15 amino acids. The germline gives CDR1 SGHKS, CDR2 YYEKEE (reference sequence). J gave up 8 bases and V 6 bases, and 14 bases lay outside the gene matches.